This T cell receptor beta chain was retrieved from a study of T cell responses to AZD1222 COVID-19 vaccine. Overall study results and limits: Two doses of AZD1222 preceded a rise in Spike-specific TCR breadth and depth. Unmutated regions of variants are reportedly targeted by nearly half of spike-specific TCRs.

A note on this clone: Its cognate antigen is unknown.

The method was immunoSEQ multiplex PCR; TCRdb's version includes in-frame clones alone and lacks a portion of them. The sample lists about 130,000 clones, roughly 92% occurring once. Source: peripheral blood, taken 28 days after the second AZD1222 dose. This receptor was identified in an adult who received the AZD1222 COVID-19 vaccine.

Written as DNA, the CDR3 is TGTGCCAGCAGCTTAGAGCAGGGGACCCAGTACTTC. This encodes CASSLEQGTQYF. V gene TRBV7-9 combines with J gene TRBJ2-5; maybe TRBD1 (5 bases). The germline V gene encodes CDR1 SEHNR and CDR2 FQNEAQ (reference sequence). The CDR3 contains 12 residues. V was cut by 1 base and J by 7 bases, with 7 bases left in between.